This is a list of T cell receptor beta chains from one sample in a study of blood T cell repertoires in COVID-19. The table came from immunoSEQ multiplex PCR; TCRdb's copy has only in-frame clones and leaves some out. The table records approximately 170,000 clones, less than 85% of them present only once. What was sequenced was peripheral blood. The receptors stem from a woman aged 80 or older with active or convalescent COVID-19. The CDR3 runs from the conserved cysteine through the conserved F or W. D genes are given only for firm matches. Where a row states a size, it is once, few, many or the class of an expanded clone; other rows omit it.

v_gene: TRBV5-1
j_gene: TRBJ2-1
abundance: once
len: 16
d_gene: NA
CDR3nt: TGCGCCAGCAGCTTAGGGGGGGCAATTAATTTCAATGAGCAGTTCTTC
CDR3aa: CASSLGGAINFNEQFF

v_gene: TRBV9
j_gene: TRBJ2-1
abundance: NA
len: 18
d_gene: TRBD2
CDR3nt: TGTGCCAGCAGCGTAGGAGGGGTGGGGACTAGCGGTTACAATGAGCAGTTCTTC
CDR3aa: CASSVGGVGTSGYNEQFF

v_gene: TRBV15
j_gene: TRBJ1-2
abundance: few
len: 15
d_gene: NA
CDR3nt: TGTGCCACCAGCAGAGATTCCCGCACAGGGATTGGCTACACCTTC
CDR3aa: CATSRDSRTGIGYTF

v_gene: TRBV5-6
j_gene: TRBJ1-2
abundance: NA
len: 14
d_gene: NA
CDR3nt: TGTGCCAGCAGCTTTCAGGGTAGGGACTATGGCTACACCTTC
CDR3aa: CASSFQGRDYGYTF

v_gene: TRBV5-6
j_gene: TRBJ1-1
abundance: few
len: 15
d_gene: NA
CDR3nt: TGTGCCAGCAGCCTGTACGGGGTTCGTTGGACTGAAGCTTTCTTT
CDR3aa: CASSLYGVRWTEAFF

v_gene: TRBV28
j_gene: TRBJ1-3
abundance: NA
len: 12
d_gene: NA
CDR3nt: TGTGCCAGCAGTTTACCGGGAAACACCATATATTTT
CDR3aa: CASSLPGNTIYF

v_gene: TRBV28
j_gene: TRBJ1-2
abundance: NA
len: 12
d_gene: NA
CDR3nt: TGTGCCAGCAGTTCGCTGACAGGTGGCTACACCTTC
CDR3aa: CASSSLTGGYTF

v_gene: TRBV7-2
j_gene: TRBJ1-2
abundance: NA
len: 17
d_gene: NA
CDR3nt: TGTGCCAGCAGCTTAAATTCCTGGAGGTCCGATAACTATGGCTACACCTTC
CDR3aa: CASSLNSWRSDNYGYTF

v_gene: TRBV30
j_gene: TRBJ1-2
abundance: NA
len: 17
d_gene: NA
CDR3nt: TGTGCCTGGTCAGGAGGAATAACAGGGCTCCCCTTGAGGGGCTACACCTTC
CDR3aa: CAWSGGITGLPLRGYTF

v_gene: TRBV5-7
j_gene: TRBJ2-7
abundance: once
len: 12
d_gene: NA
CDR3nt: TGTGCCAGCAGCTTTGAGGCGTACGAGCAGTACTTC
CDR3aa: CASSFEAYEQYF

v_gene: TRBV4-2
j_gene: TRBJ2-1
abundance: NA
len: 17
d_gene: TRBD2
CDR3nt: TGTGCCAGCAGCCAAAACCCGACTAGCGGGAGAAGGAATGAGCAGTTCTTC
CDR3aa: CASSQNPTSGRRNEQFF

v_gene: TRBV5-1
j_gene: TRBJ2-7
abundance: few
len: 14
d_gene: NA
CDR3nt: TGCGCCAGCAGCTTTACTTCATTTTGGTACGAGCAGTACTTC
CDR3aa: CASSFTSFWYEQYF

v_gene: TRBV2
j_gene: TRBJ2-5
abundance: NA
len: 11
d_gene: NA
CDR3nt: TGTGCCAGCAAGGGCGGGGAGACCCAGTACTTC
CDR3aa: CASKGGETQYF

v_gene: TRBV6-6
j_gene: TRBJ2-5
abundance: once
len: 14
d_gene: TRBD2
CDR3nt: TGTGCCAGCAGTTACTCGACTAGCGGAGAGACCCAGTACTTC
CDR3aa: CASSYSTSGETQYF

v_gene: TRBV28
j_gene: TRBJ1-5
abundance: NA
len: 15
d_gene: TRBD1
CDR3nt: TGTGCCAGCAGACAGGGGGATAGGAGCAATCAGCCCCAGCATTTT
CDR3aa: CASRQGDRSNQPQHF

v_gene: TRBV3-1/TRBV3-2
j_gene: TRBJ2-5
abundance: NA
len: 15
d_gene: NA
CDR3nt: TGTGCCAGCAGCCAAGATTTGGCTAGCCAAGAGACCCAGTACTTC
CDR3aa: CASSQDLASQETQYF

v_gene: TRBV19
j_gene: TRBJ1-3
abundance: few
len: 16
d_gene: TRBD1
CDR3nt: TGTGCCAGTAGTATGCGATCAGGGGGCGCTGGAAACACCATATATTTT
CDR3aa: CASSMRSGGAGNTIYF

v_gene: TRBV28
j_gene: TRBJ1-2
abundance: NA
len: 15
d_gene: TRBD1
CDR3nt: TGTGCCAGCAGTGGGACAGGGGGTAAGAACTATGGCTACACCTTC
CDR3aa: CASSGTGGKNYGYTF

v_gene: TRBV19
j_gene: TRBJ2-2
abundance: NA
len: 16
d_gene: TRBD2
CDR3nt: TGTGCCAGTAGTTCACCGGGGGGGGCGAACACCGGGGAGCTGTTTTTT
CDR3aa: CASSSPGGANTGELFF

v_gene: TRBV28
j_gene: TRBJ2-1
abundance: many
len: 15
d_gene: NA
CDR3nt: TGTGCCAGCAGTTTGGGGGGAAGCTCCTACAATGAGCAGTTCTTC
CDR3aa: CASSLGGSSYNEQFF

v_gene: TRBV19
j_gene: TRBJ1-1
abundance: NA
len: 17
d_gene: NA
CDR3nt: TGTGCCAGTAGTATCTGGGCAGGGGCCGGATGGAACACTGAAGCTTTCTTT
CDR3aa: CASSIWAGAGWNTEAFF

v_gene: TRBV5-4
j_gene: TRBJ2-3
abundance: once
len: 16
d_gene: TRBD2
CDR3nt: TGTGCCAGCAGCGACGGGACTAGCGGGATAGGAGATACGCAGTATTTT
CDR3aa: CASSDGTSGIGDTQYF

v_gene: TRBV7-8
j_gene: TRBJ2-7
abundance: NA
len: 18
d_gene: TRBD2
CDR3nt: TGTGCCAGCAGCTCAACCGGGCTAGCGGGAGTAGGAGCCTACGAGCAGTACTTC
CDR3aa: CASSSTGLAGVGAYEQYF

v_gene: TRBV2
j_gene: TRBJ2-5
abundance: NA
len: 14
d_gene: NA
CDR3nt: TGTGCCAGCAAGAGGGGGATGGCAGGAGAGACCCAGTACTTC
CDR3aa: CASKRGMAGETQYF

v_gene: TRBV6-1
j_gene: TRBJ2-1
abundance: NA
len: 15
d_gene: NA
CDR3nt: TGTGCCAGCAGTGATGACTACCTACCCTACAATGAGCAGTTCTTC
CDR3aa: CASSDDYLPYNEQFF

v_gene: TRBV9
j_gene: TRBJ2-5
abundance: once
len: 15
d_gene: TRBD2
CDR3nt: TGTGCCAGCAGCACAGGACTAGCGGGAGTTGAGACCCAGTACTTC
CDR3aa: CASSTGLAGVETQYF

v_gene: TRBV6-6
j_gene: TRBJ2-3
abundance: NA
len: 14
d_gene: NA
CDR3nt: TGTGCCAGCAGTTACCGGCCTAGCGAAGGCGGCCAGTATTTT
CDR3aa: CASSYRPSEGGQYF

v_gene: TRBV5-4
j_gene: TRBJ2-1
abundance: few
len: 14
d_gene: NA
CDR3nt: TGTGCCAGCAGCTTGAACAGGGTTAAATATGAGCAGTTCTTC
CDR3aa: CASSLNRVKYEQFF

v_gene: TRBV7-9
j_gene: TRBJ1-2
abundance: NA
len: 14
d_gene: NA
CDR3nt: TGTGCCAGCACCTTAGGAGGGCTATTCTATGGCTACACCTTC
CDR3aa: CASTLGGLFYGYTF

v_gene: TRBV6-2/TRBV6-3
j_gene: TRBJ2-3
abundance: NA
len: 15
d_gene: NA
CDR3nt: TGTGCCAGCAGTTACTCGCCGAGTAGCACAGATACGCAGTATTTT
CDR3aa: CASSYSPSSTDTQYF

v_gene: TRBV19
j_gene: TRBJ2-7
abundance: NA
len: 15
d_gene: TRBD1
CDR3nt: TGTGCCAGTAGTATGGATGGGACAGAAGTCTACGAGCAGTACTTC
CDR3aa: CASSMDGTEVYEQYF

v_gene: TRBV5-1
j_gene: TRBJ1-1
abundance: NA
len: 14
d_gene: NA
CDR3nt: TGCGCCAGCACCCCGGAGAACATGAACACTGAAGCTTTCTTT
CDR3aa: CASTPENMNTEAFF

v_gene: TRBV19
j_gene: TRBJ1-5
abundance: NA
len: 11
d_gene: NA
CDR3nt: TGTGCCAGTAGTAGCATGGCGGGGAGGCATTTT
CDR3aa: CASSSMAGRHF

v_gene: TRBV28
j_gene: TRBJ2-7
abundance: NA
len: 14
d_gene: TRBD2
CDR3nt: TGTGCCAGCAGTTTAGCGGGAGTCTCCTACGAGCAGTACTTC
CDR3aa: CASSLAGVSYEQYF

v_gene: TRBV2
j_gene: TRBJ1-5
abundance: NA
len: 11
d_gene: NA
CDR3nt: TGTGCCAGCGGCCTTAATCAGCCCCAGCATTTT
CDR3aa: CASGLNQPQHF

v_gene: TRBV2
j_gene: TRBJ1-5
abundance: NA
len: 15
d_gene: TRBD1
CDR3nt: TGTGCCAGCAGTGCGGACAGGGAAGGCAATCAGCCCCAGCATTTT
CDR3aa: CASSADREGNQPQHF

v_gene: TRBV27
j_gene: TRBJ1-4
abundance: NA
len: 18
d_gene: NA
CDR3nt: TGTGCCAGCAGTTTATTCGGACAGTTCCCAGCAACTAATGAAAAACTGTTTTTT
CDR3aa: CASSLFGQFPATNEKLFF

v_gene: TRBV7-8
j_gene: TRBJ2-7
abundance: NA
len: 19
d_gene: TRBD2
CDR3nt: TGTGCCAGCAGCTTAACAGGTGGACTAGCGGGAGGGTTCGGCTACGAGCAGTACTTC
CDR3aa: CASSLTGGLAGGFGYEQYF

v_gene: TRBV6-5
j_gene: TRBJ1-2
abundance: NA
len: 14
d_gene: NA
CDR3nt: TGTGCCAGCAGTTACTCGGCGGATTACTATGGCTACACCTTC
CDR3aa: CASSYSADYYGYTF

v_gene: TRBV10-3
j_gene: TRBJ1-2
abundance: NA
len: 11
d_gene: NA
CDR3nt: TGTGCCATCAACCCCAGGGCAGCCCACACCTTC
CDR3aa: CAINPRAAHTF

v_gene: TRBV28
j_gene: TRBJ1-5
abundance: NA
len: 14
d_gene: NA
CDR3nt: TGTGCCAGCAGTTCTCTGCGGGGCAATCAGCCCCAGCATTTT
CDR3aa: CASSSLRGNQPQHF

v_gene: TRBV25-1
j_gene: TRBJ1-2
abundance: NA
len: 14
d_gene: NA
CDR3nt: TGTGCCAGCAGTGAAGGCGGTTCAGACTATGGCTACACCTTC
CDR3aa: CASSEGGSDYGYTF

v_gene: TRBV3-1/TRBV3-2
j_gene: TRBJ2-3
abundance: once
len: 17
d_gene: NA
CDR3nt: TGTGCCAGCAGCCCACCCCCGGGGAGCAAGGCACCAGATACGCAGTATTTT
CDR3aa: CASSPPPGSKAPDTQYF

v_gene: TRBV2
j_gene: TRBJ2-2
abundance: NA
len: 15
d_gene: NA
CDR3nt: TGTGCCAGCACTCAGGGGCCGCGGAGGACCGGGGAGCTGTTTTTT
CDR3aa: CASTQGPRRTGELFF

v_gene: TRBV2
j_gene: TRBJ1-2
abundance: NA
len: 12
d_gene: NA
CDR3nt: TGTGCCAGCAAAGGACTGGACTATGGCTACACCTTC
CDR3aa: CASKGLDYGYTF

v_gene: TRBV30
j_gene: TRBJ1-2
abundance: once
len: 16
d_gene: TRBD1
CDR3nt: TGTGCCTGCAGAATCGGGACAGCCCACGGATCAGATGGCTACACCTTC
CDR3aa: CACRIGTAHGSDGYTF

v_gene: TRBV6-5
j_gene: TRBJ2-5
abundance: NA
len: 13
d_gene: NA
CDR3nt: TGTGCCAGCAGTTACTTATCGGCGGGGACCCAGTACTTC
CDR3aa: CASSYLSAGTQYF

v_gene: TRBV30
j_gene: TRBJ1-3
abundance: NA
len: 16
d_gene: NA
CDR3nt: TGTGCCTGGACCAAAACCCCGGGACTAGGGGGAAACACCATATATTTT
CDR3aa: CAWTKTPGLGGNTIYF

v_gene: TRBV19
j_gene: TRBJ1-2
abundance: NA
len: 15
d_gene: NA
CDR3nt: TGTGCCAGTACCCCCGGGACAACTGCGTGGTATGGCTACACCTTC
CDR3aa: CASTPGTTAWYGYTF

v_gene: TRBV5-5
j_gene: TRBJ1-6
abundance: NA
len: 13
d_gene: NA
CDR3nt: TGTGCCAGCAGTACAGGGTTCGATTCACCCCTCCACTTT
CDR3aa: CASSTGFDSPLHF

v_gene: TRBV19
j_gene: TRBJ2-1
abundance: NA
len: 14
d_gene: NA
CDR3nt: TGTGCCAGTAGTATCCAGCCAGGTAGAAATGAGCAGTTCTTC
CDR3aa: CASSIQPGRNEQFF

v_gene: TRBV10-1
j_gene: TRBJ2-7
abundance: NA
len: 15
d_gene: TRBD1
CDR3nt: TGCGCCAGCAGTGAGTTACAGGGACAGTACTACGAGCAGTACTTC
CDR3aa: CASSELQGQYYEQYF